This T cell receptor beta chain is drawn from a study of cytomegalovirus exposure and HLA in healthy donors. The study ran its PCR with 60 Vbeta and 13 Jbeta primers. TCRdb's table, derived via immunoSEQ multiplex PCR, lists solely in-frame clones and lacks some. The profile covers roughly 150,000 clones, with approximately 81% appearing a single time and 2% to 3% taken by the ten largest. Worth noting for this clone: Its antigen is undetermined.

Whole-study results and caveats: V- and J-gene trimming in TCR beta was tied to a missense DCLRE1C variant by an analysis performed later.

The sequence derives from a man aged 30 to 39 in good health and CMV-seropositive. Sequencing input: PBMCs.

Here the CDR3 reads CATLGTDNEQFF. The CDR3, as DNA: TGTGCCACCCTTGGGACAGACAATGAGCAGTTCTTC. J is TRBJ2-1 and V is TRBV19; TRBD1 agrees at 7 bases. Germline loops: CDR1 LNHDA, CDR2 SQIVND (reference sequence). The CDR3 runs 12 residues. With V trimmed by 10 bases and J by 5 bases, 5 bases remained unmatched.